A single sample gave rise to the 28 T cell receptor beta chains below, sequenced in a study of shared clonotypes between healthy human individuals. Method: immunoSEQ multiplex PCR; TCRdb's copy keeps in-frame clones and lacks some. This sample carries about 2.4 million clones, over 85% of them seen once, and the ten largest clones take roughly 0.39%. Sequenced: naive CD4+ T cells from PBMCs. As for subset: CD45RA+ positively selected. Receptor source: a man in his late teens or twenties in good health. Some clones in this sample may be carry-over from other donors' samples.

This chain joins TRBV25-1 and TRBJ1-1, with D maybe TRBD1 (5 bases). The CDR3 loop spans 15 amino acids. Germline CDR1 reads MGHDK; CDR2 reads SYGVNS. The V and J ends lost 4 bases and 0 bases respectively, with 12 bases between them. This chain's CDR3 is CASSGRVQMNTEAFF. CDR3 nucleotides: TGTGCCAGCAGTGGCAGGGTCCAAATGAACACTGAAGCTTTCTTT.

This chain connects TRBV5-1 to TRBJ2-1, with TRBD2 matching over 13 bases. Per the germline V gene, CDR1 is SGHRS and CDR2 is YFSETQ. The CDR3 is 16 amino acids. V trimming: 4 bases; J trimming: 4 bases; junction bases outside the gene matches: 5. CDR3 coding DNA: TGCGCCAGCAGCCCAGGACTAGCGGGAGCATACAATGAGCAGTTCTTC. Translation gives CASSPGLAGAYNEQFF.

The chain joins TRBV30 to TRBJ1-1; TRBD1 is a possible D gene (5 bases). CDR3 size: 13 residues. Germline V gene data show CDR1 as GTSNPN and CDR2 as SVGIG (reference sequence). The germline V and J ends were trimmed by 3 bases and 6 bases, with 14 bases remaining between them. The CDR3 reads CAWSLGAAAEAFF. The CDR3 nucleotides read TGTGCCTGGAGCCTCGGGGCAGCAGCTGAAGCTTTCTTT.

The J gene is TRBJ1-2, the V gene TRBV5-6; tentatively, D is TRBD1 (5 bases). Trimming removed 0 bases from V and 5 bases from J, with 8 bases in between. CDR1 SGHDT and CDR2 YYEEEE come from the germline V gene. This CDR3 is 13 amino acids long. Here the CDR3 DNA reads TGTGCCAGCAGCTTGGGACAGATGTATGGCTACACCTTC. Amino acids: CASSLGQMYGYTF.

Only one count was recorded for this clone. The J gene is TRBJ2-6, the V gene TRBV5-6; D is unclear. Trimming shortened V by 5 bases and J by 2 bases, and 5 bases separated the two germline ends. The CDR3 has 13 amino acids. CDR1 and CDR2 (germline): SGHDT, YYEEEE. CDR3 in amino acids: CASRMAGANVLTF. DNA of the CDR3: TGTGCCAGCAGAATGGCTGGGGCCAACGTCCTGACTTTC.

CDR3 bases: TGTGCCAGCTCACCATATTGGGACGAGAACACTGAAGCTTTCTTT. It encodes CASSPYWDENTEAFF. This chain uses TRBV18 with TRBJ1-1; a possible D gene is TRBD1 (5 bases). From germline, CDR1 is KGHSH and CDR2 LQKENI. V shed 2 bases and J shed 1 base, with 11 bases lying between them. The CDR3 length is 15 residues.

Worth noting for this clone: In the same sample, other DNA sequences code for this CDR3. The rearrangement uses TRBV30 and TRBJ1-1; no firm D call. The germline V and J ends were trimmed by 0 bases and 0 bases, with 5 bases remaining between them. The germline gives CDR1 GTSNPN, CDR2 SVGIG (reference sequence). CDR3 size: 13 residues. DNA for the CDR3: TGTGCCTGGAGTGTACAGTTGAACACTGAAGCTTTCTTT. Its protein product is CAWSVQLNTEAFF.

The table lists this clone with a count of one. The chain uses TRBV7-9 and TRBJ2-1; TRBD2 matches at 8 bases. The V gene end was trimmed by 11 bases and the J gene end by 5 bases; junction bases not matched to a gene: 11. The CDR3 covers 14 residues. Germline V lookup: CDR1 SEHNR, CDR2 FQNEAQ (reference sequence). The CDR3 is CAPGGLDADNEQFF. The CDR3 DNA reads TGTGCCCCGGGGGGGCTAGACGCCGACAATGAGCAGTTCTTC.

This clone was counted once. V usage is TRBV5-1 and J usage is TRBJ2-3; D is undetermined. Trimming removed 0 bases from V and 3 bases from J, with 8 bases in between. Looked up from germline, CDR1 is SGHRS and CDR2 is YFSETQ. The CDR3 spans 14 residues. CDR3 bases: TGCGCCAGCAGCTTGGGGTTAGAAACAGATACGCAGTATTTT. Protein sequence: CASSLGLETDTQYF.

The chain carries TRBV6-1 and TRBJ2-5; D might be TRBD2 (6 bases). CDR3 size: 13 residues. Germline CDR1 and CDR2: MNHNS and SASEGT. V gave up 8 bases and J gave up 2 bases, with 12 bases separating them. The CDR3 DNA is TGTGCCAGCCGTCGGGCGGGGCAAGAGACCCAGTACTTC. Its protein is CASRRAGQETQYF.

The chain links TRBV2 to TRBJ2-3, with unresolved D. Deletions cut 3 bases from V and 1 base from J, with 5 bases between. This CDR3 has 13 residues. The V gene's germline CDR1 is SNHLY and CDR2 FYNNEI. This chain's CDR3 is CASSDDGTDTQYF. CDR3 nucleotides: TGTGCCAGCAGTGATGACGGCACAGATACGCAGTATTTT. Full variable domain (outside the CDR3, taken from reference TRBV2 and TRBJ2-3): EPEVTQTPSHQVTQMGQEVILRCVPISNHLYFYWYRQILGQKVEFLVSFYNNEISEKSEIFDDQFSVERPDGSNFTLKIRSTKLEDSAMYFCASSDDGTDTQYFGPGTRLTVL.

Notes on this clone: Other DNA sequences in this sample translate to the same CDR3. V gene TRBV5-1 combines with J gene TRBJ2-1; TRBD2 matches at 8 bases. This CDR3 has 15 amino acids. The V segment lost 1 base and the J segment 3 bases; nucleotides outside the gene matches: 3. Germline assignment: CDR1 SGHRS and CDR2 YFSETQ. CDR3: CASSLQAGVYNEQFF. For the CDR3, the DNA is TGCGCCAGCAGCTTGCAAGCGGGAGTCTACAATGAGCAGTTCTTC.

The gene calls are TRBV6-1 and TRBJ2-1; D perhaps matches TRBD1 (6 bases). V gave up 8 bases and J gave up 9 bases, with 17 bases separating them. Germline V gene sequence: CDR1 MNHNS, CDR2 SASEGT. The CDR3 extends over 13 amino acids. The CDR3 sequence is CASRQQGKSEQFF. As DNA, the CDR3 is TGTGCCAGCCGTCAACAGGGCAAAAGTGAGCAGTTCTTC.

Comments on this clone: This same CDR3 is encoded by further DNA sequences in the sample. The J gene is TRBJ2-7, the V gene TRBV30; weak D call: TRBD2 (5 bases). Germline-derived CDR1 and CDR2 are GTSNPN and SVGIG (reference sequence). The germline V and J ends were trimmed by 3 bases and 5 bases, with 20 bases remaining between them. The CDR3 sequence is 15 residues long. The CDR3 DNA reads as TGTGCCTGGAGCTCCCAGTCTAGGAGGAAGGACGAGCAGTACTTC. As protein: CAWSSQSRRKDEQYF.

The table lists this clone with a count of one. The rearrangement joins TRBV6-5 to TRBJ2-5, with TRBD1 matching over 11 bases. The tail of the sequence fits TRBJ2-7 better, so the J call may be wrong. This CDR3 comprises 14 residues. Germline-derived CDR1 and CDR2 are MNHEY and SVGAGI. The CDR3 DNA is TGTGCCAGCAAAGGACAGGGGGCTTCCTACGAGCAGTACTTC. Protein product: CASKGQGASYEQYF.

This clone was observed a single time. This same CDR3 is encoded by further DNA sequences in the sample. The chain uses TRBV6-5 and TRBJ1-1; maybe TRBD1 (5 bases). Per the germline V gene, CDR1 is MNHEY and CDR2 is SVGAGI. There are 13 residues in the CDR3. Trimming stripped 0 bases from V and 7 bases from J, with 9 bases between. The CDR3, as DNA: TGTGCCAGCAGTTACTCGAGGGGTCTTGAAGCTTTCTTT. Protein: CASSYSRGLEAFF.

A few counts support this clone. The rearrangement joins TRBV2 to TRBJ1-4; D call uncertain. V lost 4 bases, J lost 0 bases, and 6 bases lay in between. The CDR3 has 14 residues. The germline gives CDR1 SNHLY, CDR2 FYNNEI. CDR3 region: CASSGSATNEKLFF. The CDR3 bases are TGTGCCAGCAGTGGGAGTGCAACTAATGAAAAACTGTTTTTT.

V gene TRBV28 combines with J gene TRBJ1-3; D is ambiguous. CDR1 MDHEN and CDR2 SYDVKM come from the germline V gene. This CDR3 spans 15 amino acids. V gave up 6 bases and J gave up 0 bases, with 12 bases separating them. CDR3 sequence (DNA): TGTGCCAGCAGACTCGAGTCAGTCTCTGGAAACACCATATATTTT. It codes for CASRLESVSGNTIYF.

The chain has TRBV29-1 and TRBJ1-2; D unresolved. The CDR3 spans 11 residues. V dropped 4 bases and J dropped 4 bases, with 7 bases sitting between them. From germline, CDR1 is SQVTM and CDR2 ANQGSEA. The CDR3 loop reads CSVVQLYGYTF. Written as DNA, the CDR3 is TGCAGCGTTGTCCAGCTCTATGGCTACACCTTC.

Only one count was recorded for this clone. J is TRBJ2-3 and V is TRBV5-1, with D tentatively TRBD1 or TRBD2 (6 bases each). The CDR3 has 15 amino acids. Trimming took 4 bases from V and 4 from J, leaving 16 bases between them. From germline, CDR1 is SGHRS and CDR2 YFSETQ. The CDR3: CASSLGASDADTQYF. The CDR3 DNA is TGCGCCAGCAGCCTGGGGGCTAGCGACGCAGATACGCAGTATTTT.

The rearrangement links TRBV29-1 to TRBJ2-3; D is undetermined. Germline V gene data show CDR1 as SQVTM and CDR2 as ANQGSEA. There are 13 residues in the CDR3. Trimming stripped 1 base from V and 1 base from J, with 6 bases between. The CDR3 DNA follows: TGCAGCGTTGAAGTTGACGGCACAGATACGCAGTATTTT. It translates to CSVEVDGTDTQYF.

V is TRBV28 and J is TRBJ1-3; no definite D call. The CDR3 has 13 residues. Trimming took 7 bases from V and 0 from J, leaving 7 bases between them. The V gene's germline CDR1 is MDHEN and CDR2 SYDVKM. The CDR3 loop reads CASKVISGNTIYF. The CDR3 DNA reads as TGTGCCAGCAAGGTTATCTCTGGAAACACCATATATTTT.

The chain carries TRBV28 and TRBJ2-3, with TRBD1 identical over 8 bases. This CDR3 spans 19 amino acids. V lost 5 bases and J lost 3; bases outside the gene matches: 19. In germline, CDR1 is MDHEN, CDR2 SYDVKM. The CDR3 protein is CASSQTRSSGGSRTDTQYF. The CDR3 DNA reads TGTGCCAGCAGTCAAACCCGTTCGTCAGGGGGCAGTCGAACAGATACGCAGTATTTT.

The rearrangement links TRBV4-2 to TRBJ1-2; a possible D gene is TRBD1 (5 bases). Deletions cut 2 bases from V and 4 bases from J, with 14 bases between. This CDR3 spans 15 amino acids. In germline, CDR1 is LGHNA, CDR2 YNFKEQ. The CDR3 loop reads CASSQTGTAGYGYTF. As DNA, the CDR3 is TGTGCCAGCAGCCAAACCGGGACCGCAGGCTATGGCTACACCTTC.

A few counts support this clone. The chain's CDR3 is CAWGLRRNTEAFF. In nucleotides, the CDR3 is TGTGCCTGGGGTCTTCGTAGGAACACTGAAGCTTTCTTT. The rearrangement links TRBV30 to TRBJ1-1; D remains ambiguous. Germline V gene lookup returns CDR1 GTSNPN and CDR2 SVGIG (reference sequence). The CDR3 runs to 13 residues. With 5 bases removed from V and 1 base from J, the gap between germline ends came to 11 bases.

The chain couples TRBV11-2 to TRBJ2-1, with 8 bases aligning to TRBD2. J gave up 7 bases and V 4 bases, and 9 bases lay outside the gene matches. The germline V gene encodes CDR1 SGHAT and CDR2 FQNNGV. The CDR3 loop spans 15 amino acids. CDR3 in amino acids: CASSSFAGGGNEQFF. DNA for the CDR3: TGTGCCAGCAGCTCCTTTGCGGGAGGAGGGAATGAGCAGTTCTTC.

Comment on this clone: The same CDR3 arises from other DNA sequences in this sample as well. The chain recombines TRBV7-3 with TRBJ1-1; D not resolved. The germline V gene has CDR1 SGHTA and CDR2 FQGTGA. Trimming took off 5 bases at V and 4 bases at J, with 11 bases between the two ends. The CDR3 length is 13 residues. Here the CDR3 DNA reads TGTGCCAGCAGCCCCACACGGGGCACTGAAGCTTTCTTT. Its translation: CASSPTRGTEAFF.

As for this clone: One end of the junction fails to match germline, which may point to a read error. The CDR3 is CASSERTGGSYQPQHF. In DNA, the CDR3 is TGTGCCAGCAGTGAAAGGACAGGGGGTAGCTATCAGCCCCAGCATTTT. The chain couples TRBV6-1 to TRBJ1-5, with 10 positions matching TRBD1. This CDR3 is 16 amino acids long. The germline V gene encodes CDR1 MNHNS and CDR2 SASEGT.